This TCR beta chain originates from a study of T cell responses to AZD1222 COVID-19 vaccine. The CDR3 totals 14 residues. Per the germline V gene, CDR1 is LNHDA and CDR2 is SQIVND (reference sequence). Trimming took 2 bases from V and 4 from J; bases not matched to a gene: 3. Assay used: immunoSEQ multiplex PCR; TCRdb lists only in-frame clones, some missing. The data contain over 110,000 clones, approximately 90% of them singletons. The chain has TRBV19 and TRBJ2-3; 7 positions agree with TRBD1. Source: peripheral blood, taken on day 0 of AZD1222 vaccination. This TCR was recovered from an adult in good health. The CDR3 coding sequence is TGTGCCAGTAGTATATCGCAGGGGGCAGATACGCAGTATTTT. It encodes CASSISQGADTQYF.